Reported below is one T cell receptor beta chain. Its antigen is unknown. Beta-chain TCR cDNA was generated via 5'RACE template switching with UMIs. TCRdb re-called the 5' RACE reads and shows each CDR3 protein once, DNA omitted. Its table records about 160,000 distinct CDR3 sequences. The data stem from a study of T cells expressing NK-cell markers. Across the whole study: Seven of the eight sequenced donors were HCMV-seropositive; one was seronegative. Overall study results and limits: In five or six donors, dominant CD3+CD56+NKG2C+ clonotypes ranked among the top 10 CD8+ clonotypes.

Germline loops: CDR1 MGHRA, CDR2 YSYEKL. This CDR3 has 14 amino acids. Sequenced: blood T cells: a sorted CD56 or NKG2C T cell subset, CD4+ or CD8+ T cells, or bulk PBMC T cells (not recorded which). This sequence originates from a woman aged 18 to 75 in good health. This rearrangement joins TRBV4-1 to TRBJ1-4; TCRdb returns TRBD1, unconfirmable since there is no DNA. The CDR3 reads CASSRTEGDEKLFF.